The clone carrying this T cell receptor beta chain was observed once. The antigen is unknown. The protocol was immunoSEQ multiplex PCR, while the TCRdb copy is restricted to in-frame clones and leaves out a portion. Of 95,000 to 150,000 clones listed, around 95% are singletons. The V gene's germline CDR1 is MNHEY and CDR2 SVGAGI. The CDR3 has 14 residues. After removal of 5 bases from V and 2 bases from J, the junction contained 5 bases not matched to a gene. The data stem from a study of OX40 agonist ivuxolimab in advanced cancers. Looking at the study overall: The mean age was approximately 56 years, ranging from about 20 to 90, with 65% to 85% of participants male. Partial responses occurred in three patients (one hepatocellular carcinoma, two cutaneous melanoma).

Study-level findings and limits: More expanded clones were found, on average, in CD8+ than in CD4+ T cells.

This sequence joins TRBV6-5 and TRBJ2-5; TRBD1 matches 7 bases. The sample here was CD4+ or CD8+ T cells sorted from blood, taken in a trial of the OX40 agonist ivuxolimab. This clonotype originated in an adult with an advanced solid tumor such as melanoma, head and neck, liver or kidney cancer. In DNA form, the CDR3 reads TGTGCCAGCAGTAGGGGGACAGCACAAGAGACCCAGTACTTC. Translating gives CASSRGTAQETQYF.